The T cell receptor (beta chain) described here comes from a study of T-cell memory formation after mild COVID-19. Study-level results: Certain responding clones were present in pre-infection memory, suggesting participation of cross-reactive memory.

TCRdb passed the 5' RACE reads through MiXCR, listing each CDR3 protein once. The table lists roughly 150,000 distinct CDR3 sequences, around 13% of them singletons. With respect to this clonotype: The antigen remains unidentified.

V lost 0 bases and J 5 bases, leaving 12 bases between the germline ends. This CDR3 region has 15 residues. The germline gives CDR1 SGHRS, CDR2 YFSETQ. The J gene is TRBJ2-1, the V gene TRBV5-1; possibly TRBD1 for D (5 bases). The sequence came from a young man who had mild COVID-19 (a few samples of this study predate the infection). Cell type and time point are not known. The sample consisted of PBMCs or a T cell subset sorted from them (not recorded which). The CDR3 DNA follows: TGCGCCAGCAGCTTGGGGGGCCCAAATAACAATGAGCAGTTCTTC. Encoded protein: CASSLGGPNNNEQFF.